This T cell receptor beta chain was documented in a study of T-cell reconstitution after alpha-beta-depleted transplantation in children. In this sample, this clonotype turned up many times. No antigen is known for it. It was with unique molecular identifiers that the TCRbeta library was prepared. TCRdb ran MiXCR on the PCR reads and lists one entry per CDR3 protein. Among around 70,000 distinct CDR3 sequences listed, roughly 11% were seen once. General observations from the study: At around two months after transplant, the alpha-beta T cells were reportedly derived from several hundred expanded clones that came from non-depleted graft cells.

Trimming removed 4 bases from V and 0 bases from J, with 11 bases in between. The V gene's germline CDR1 is SQVTM and CDR2 ANQGSEA. CDR3 size: 14 residues. Material: PBMCs, obtained before TCRalphabeta/CD19-depleted stem cell transplant. The sequence was collected from a boy younger than 18 with acute myeloid leukemia, due to receive a stem cell transplant. The chain couples TRBV29-1 to TRBJ2-3, with a possible D match to TRBD1 (5 bases). The CDR3 sequence is CSVVWGSSTDTQYF. CDR3 bases: TGCAGCGTTGTCTGGGGCTCTAGCACAGATACGCAGTATTTT.